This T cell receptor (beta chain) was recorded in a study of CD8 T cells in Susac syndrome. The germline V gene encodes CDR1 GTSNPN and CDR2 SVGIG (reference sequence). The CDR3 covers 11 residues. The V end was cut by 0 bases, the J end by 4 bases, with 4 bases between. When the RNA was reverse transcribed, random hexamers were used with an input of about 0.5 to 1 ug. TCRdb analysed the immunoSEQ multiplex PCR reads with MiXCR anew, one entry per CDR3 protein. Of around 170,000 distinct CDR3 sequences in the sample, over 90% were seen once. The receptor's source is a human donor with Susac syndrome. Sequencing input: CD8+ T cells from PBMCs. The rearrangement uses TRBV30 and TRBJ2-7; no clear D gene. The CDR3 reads CAWSVRYEQYF. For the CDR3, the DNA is TGTGCCTGGAGTGTAAGGTACGAGCAGTACTTC.